This T cell receptor beta chain appears in the sequencing data of a study of T cells expressing NK-cell markers. On the study more broadly: Within the sequenced cohort of eight donors, seven exhibited HCMV seropositivity and one was seronegative.

TCRdb re-called the 5' RACE reads; one entry per CDR3 protein, DNA not given. This sample's table reports 140,000 to 150,000 distinct CDR3 sequences. The CDR3 is 14 residues long. Germline V gives CDR1 MNHEY, CDR2 SMNVEV (reference sequence). The receptor comes from a man in his late teens or twenties in good health. The chain is built from TRBV27 and TRBJ2-3; no DNA is available, so the TRBD1 call from TCRdb remains unchecked. The sample taken for sequencing was blood T cells: a sorted CD56 or NKG2C T cell subset, CD4+ or CD8+ T cells, or bulk PBMC T cells (not recorded which). The CDR3 is CASSLGGWTDTQYF.